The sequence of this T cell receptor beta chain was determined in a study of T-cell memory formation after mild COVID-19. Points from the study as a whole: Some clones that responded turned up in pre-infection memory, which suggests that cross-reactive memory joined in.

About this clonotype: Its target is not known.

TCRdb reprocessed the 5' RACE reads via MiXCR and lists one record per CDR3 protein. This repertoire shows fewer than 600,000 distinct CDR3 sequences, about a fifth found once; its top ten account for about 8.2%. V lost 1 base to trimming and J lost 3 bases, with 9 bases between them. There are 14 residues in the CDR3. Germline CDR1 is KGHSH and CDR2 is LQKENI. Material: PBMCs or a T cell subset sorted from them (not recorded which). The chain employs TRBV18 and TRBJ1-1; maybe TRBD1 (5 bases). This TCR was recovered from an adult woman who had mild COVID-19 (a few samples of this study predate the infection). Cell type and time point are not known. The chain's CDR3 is CASSPQGMDTEAFF. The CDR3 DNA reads TGTGCCAGCTCACCACAGGGGATGGACACTGAAGCTTTCTTT.